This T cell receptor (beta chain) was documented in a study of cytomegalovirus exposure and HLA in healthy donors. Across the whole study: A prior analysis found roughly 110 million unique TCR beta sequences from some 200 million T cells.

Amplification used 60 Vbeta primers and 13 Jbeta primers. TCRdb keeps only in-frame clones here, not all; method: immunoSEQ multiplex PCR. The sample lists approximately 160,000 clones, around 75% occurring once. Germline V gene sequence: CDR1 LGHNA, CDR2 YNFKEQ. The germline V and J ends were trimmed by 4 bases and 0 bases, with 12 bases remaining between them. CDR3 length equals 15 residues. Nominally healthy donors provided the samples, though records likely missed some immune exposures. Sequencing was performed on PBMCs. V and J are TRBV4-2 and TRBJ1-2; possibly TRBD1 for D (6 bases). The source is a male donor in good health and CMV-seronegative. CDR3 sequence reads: CASSLPDSTNYGYTF. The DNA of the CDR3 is TGTGCCAGCAGCCTACCGGACAGTACTAACTATGGCTACACCTTC.